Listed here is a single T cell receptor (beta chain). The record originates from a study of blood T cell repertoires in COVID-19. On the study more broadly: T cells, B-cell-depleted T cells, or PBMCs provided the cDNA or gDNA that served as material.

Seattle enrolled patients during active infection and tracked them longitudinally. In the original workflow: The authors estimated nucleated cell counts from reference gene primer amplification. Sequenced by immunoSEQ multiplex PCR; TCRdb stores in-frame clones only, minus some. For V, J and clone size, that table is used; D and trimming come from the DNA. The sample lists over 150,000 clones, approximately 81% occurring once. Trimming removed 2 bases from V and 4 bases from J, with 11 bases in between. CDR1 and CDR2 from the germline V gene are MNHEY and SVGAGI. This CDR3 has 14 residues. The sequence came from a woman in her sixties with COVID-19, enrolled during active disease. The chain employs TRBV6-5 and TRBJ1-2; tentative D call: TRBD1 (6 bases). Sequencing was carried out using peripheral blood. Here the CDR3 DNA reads TGTGCCAGCAGTTACAGGGGCAGGGGCTATGGCTACACCTTC. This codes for CASSYRGRGYGYTF.